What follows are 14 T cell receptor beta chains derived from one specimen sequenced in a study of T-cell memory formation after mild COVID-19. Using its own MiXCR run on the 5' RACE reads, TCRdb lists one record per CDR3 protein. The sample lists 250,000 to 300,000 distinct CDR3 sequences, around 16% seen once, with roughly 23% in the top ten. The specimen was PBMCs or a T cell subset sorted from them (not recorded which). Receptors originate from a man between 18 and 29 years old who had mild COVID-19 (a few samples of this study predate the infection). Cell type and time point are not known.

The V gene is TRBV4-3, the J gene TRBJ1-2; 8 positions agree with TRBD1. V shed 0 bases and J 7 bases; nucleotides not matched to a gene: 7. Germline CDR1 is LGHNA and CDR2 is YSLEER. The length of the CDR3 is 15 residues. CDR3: CASSQDVTGAGGYTF. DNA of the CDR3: TGCGCCAGCAGCCAAGATGTGACAGGGGCGGGTGGCTACACCTTC.

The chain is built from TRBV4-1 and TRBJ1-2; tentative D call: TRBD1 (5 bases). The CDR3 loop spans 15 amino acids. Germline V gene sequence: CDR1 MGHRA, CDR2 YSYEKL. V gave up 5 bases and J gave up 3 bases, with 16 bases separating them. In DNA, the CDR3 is TGCGCCAGCAGCTTGGCCCAGGGCGGGGACTATGGCTACACCTTC. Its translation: CASSLAQGGDYGYTF.

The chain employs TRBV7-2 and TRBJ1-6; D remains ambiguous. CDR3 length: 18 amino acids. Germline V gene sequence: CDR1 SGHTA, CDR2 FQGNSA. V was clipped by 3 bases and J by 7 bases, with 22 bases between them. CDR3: CASSFNVAGRRRNSPLHF. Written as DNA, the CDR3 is TGTGCCAGCAGCTTCAACGTAGCCGGCCGAAGGAGAAATTCACCCCTCCACTTT.

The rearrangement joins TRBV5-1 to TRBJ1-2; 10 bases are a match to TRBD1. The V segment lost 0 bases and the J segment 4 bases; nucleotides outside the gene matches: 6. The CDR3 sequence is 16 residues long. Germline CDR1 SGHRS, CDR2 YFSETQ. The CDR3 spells CASSLEPGQGPYGYTF. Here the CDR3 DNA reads TGCGCCAGCAGCTTGGAACCGGGACAGGGGCCCTATGGCTACACCTTC.

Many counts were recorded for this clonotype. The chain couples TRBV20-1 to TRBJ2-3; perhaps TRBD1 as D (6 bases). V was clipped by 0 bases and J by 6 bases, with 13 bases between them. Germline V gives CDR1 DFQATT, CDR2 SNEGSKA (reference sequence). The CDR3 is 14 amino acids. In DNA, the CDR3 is TGCAGTGCTAGAGAGGACAGTGAAATTGATACGCAGTATTTT. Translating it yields CSAREDSEIDTQYF.

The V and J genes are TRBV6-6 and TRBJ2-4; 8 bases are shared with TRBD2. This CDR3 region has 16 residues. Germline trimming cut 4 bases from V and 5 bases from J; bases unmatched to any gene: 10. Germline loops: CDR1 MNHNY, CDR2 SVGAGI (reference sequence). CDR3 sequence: CASSSLLAALQNIQYF. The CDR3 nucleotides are TGTGCCAGCAGTTCTTTACTAGCGGCGCTCCAAAACATTCAGTACTTC.

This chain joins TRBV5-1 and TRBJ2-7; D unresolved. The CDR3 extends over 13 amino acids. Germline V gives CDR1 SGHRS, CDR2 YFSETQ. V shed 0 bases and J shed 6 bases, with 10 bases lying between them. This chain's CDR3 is CASSLELGSEQYV. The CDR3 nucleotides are TGCGCCAGCAGCTTGGAATTGGGGTCCGAGCAGTACGTC.

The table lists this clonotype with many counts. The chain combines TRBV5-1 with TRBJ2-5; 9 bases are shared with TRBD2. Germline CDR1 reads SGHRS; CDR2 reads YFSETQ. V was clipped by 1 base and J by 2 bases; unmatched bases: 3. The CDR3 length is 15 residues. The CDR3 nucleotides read TGCGCCAGCAGCTTGCTGGCGGGGGGGCAAGAGACCCAGTACTTC. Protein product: CASSLLAGGQETQYF.

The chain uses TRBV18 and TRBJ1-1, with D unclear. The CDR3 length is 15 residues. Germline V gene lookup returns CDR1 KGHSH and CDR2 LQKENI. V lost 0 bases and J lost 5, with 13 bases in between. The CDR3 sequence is CASSPPSRSGTEAFF. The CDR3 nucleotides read TGTGCCAGCTCACCACCGAGCAGGTCCGGAACTGAAGCTTTCTTT. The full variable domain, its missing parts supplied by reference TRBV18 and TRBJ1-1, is NAGVMQNPRHLVRRRGQEARLRCSPMKGHSHVYWYRQLPEEGLKFMVYLQKENIIDESGMPKERFSAEFPKEGPSILRIQQVVRGDSAAYFCASSPPSRSGTEAFFGQGTRLTVV.

CDR3 region: CASSGRGEVYEQFF. The CDR3 DNA follows: TGTGCCAGCAGCGGGCGGGGCGAGGTCTATGAGCAGTTCTTC. The genes are TRBV5-5 and TRBJ2-1; perhaps TRBD2 as D (6 bases). CDR1 SGHKS and CDR2 YYEKEE come from the germline V gene (reference sequence). V shed 4 bases and J shed 8 bases, with 16 bases lying between them. CDR3 length equals 14 residues.

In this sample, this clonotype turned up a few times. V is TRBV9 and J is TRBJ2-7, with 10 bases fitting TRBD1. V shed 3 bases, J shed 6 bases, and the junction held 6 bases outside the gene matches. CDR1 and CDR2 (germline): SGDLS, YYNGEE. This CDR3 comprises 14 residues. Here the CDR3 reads CASSDRDRGGEQYV. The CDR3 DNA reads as TGTGCCAGCAGCGACCGGGACAGGGGTGGCGAGCAGTACGTC.

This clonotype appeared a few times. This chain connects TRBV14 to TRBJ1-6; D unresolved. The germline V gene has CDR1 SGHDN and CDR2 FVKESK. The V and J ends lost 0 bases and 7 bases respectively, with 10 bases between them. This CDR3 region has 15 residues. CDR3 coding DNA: TGTGCCAGCAGCCAAGATAGGGTACCGAATTCACCCCTCCACTTT. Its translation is CASSQDRVPNSPLHF.

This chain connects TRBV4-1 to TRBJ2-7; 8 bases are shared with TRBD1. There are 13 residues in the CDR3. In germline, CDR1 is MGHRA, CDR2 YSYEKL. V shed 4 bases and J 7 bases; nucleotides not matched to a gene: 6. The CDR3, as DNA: TGCGCCAGCAGCCCGACAGGGACAGGAGAGCAGTACTTC. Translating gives CASSPTGTGEQYF.

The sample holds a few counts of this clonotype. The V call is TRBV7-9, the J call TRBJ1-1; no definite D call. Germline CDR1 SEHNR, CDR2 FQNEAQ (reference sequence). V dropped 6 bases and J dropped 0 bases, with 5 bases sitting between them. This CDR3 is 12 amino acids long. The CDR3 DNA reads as TGTGCCAGCAGGGATCTGAACACTGAAGCTTTCTTT. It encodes CASRDLNTEAFF.